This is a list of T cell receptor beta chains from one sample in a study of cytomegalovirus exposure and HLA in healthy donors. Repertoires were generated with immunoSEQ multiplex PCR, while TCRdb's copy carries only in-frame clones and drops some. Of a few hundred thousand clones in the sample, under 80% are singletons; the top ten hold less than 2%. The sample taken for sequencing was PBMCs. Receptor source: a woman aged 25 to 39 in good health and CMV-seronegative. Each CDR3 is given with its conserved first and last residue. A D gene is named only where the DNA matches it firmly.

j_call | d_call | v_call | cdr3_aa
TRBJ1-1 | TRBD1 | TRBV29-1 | CSVQATGGHTEAFF
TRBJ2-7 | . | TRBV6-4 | CASSDSNWERTCEQYF
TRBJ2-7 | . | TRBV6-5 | CASSYSLDSFSYEQYF
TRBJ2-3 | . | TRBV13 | CASSLVGVLTGADTQYF
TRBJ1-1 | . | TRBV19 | CASSIGTALGAFF
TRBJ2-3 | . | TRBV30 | CALRGLATDTQYF
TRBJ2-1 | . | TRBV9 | CASSVGGGGPYNEQFF
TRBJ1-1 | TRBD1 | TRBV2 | CARRGLIMNTEAFF
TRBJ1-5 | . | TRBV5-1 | CASSPGSSNQPQHF
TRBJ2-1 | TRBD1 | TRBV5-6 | CASSLGVTGSWNEQFF
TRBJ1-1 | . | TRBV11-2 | CASSLWVNRRQPNTEAFF
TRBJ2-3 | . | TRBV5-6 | CASSLAGQTDTQYF
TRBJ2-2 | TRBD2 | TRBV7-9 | CASTGLAGDGTGELFF
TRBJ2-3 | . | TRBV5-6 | CASSLALRSQYF
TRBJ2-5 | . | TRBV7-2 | CASSSGAALETQYF
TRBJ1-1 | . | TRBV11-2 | CASSIRQDTEAFF
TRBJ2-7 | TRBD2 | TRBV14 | CASSQDAPPGGRGYEQYF
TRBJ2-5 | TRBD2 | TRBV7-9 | CASSPRGWREQGETQYF
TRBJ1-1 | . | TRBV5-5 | CASRFRDTVNTEAFF
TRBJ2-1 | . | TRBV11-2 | CASSWTRDEQFF
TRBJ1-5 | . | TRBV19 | CVSSTFRRQADNQPQHF
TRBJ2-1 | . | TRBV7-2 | CASSLRGEQFF
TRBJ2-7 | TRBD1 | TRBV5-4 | CASSHPERGHYEQYF
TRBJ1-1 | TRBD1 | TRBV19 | CASSRDRGLNTEAFF
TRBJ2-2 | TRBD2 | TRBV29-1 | CSVVAGGNTGELFF
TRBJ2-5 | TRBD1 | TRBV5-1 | CASSSGQGAQETQYF
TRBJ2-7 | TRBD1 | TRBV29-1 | CSVRGHVDEQYF
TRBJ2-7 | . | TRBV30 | CAWSVLPQEQYF
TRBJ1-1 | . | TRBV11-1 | CASSLDRSITEAFF
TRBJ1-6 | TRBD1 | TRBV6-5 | CASSEGQGVSPLHF
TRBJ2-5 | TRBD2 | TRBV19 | CASSISFSGGQTQYF
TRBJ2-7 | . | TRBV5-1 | CASSLLEGVTYEQYF
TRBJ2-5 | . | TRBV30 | CAWRRGGTETQYF
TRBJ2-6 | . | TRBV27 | CASQEGAGANVLTF
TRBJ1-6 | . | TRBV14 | CASSQERKAGNNSPLHF
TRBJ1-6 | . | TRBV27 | CASSLRARGVYNSPLHF
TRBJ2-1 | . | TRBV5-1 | CASSLDSRPSGVEQFF
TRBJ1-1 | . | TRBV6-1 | CASSESRRGEAFF
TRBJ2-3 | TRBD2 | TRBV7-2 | CDSSLVRAGGGTDTQYF
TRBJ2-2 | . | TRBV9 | CASSVGQNTGELFF
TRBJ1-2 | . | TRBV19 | CASSLRAGYGYTF
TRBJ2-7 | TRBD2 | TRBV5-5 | CASSFQAGVNEQYF
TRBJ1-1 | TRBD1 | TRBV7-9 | CASSPRTGVTEAFF
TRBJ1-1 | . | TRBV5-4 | CASSSKTYNTEAFF
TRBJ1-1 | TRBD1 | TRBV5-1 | CASSFGQGSTEAFF
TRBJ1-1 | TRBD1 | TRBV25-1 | CASSDRIGTGTEAFF
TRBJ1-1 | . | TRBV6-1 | CASSPLDRKNTEAFF
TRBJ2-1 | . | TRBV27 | CASSYREMNEQFF
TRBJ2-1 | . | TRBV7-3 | CASGLGGAYNEQFF
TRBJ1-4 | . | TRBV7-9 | CASSFSGALAEKLFF
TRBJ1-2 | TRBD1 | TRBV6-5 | CASSLRTGDNYGYTF
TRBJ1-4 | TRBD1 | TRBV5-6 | CASVGQGEEDEKLFF
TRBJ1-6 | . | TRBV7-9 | CASSGGLSSPLHF
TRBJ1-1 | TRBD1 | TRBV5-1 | CASSPGQGAGAFF
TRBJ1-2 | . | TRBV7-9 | CASSRGDYGYTF
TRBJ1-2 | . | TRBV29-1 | CSVSEAGYTF
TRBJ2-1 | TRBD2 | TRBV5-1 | CASSGLAGGHNEQFF
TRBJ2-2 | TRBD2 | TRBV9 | CASSVAPSGGVMTGELFF
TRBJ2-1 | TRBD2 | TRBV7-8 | CASSLGLAGEQFF